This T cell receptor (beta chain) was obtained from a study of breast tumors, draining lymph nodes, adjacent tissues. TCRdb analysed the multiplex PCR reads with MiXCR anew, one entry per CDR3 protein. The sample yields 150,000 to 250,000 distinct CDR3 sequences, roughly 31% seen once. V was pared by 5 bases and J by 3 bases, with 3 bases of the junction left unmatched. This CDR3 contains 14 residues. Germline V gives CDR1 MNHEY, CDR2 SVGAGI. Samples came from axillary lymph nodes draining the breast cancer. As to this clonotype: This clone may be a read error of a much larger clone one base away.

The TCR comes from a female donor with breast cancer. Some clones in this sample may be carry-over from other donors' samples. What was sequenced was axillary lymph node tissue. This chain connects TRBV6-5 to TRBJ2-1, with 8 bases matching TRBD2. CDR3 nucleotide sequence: TGTGCCAGCAGTCACCTAGCGGGCTACAATGAGCAGTTCTTC. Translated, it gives CASSHLAGYNEQFF.